Shown below are 24 T cell receptor beta chains from a single sample sequenced in a study of T cells in tumors after PD-1 blockade. Method: immunoSEQ multiplex PCR; TCRdb's copy keeps in-frame clones and lacks some. The sample includes some 8,200 clones, 62% of them seen just once. The sample's time point: second of two post-therapy site-matched biopsies roughly 8 weeks apart. The sequenced sample was tumor tissue, obtained after anti-PD-1 treatment. All receptors derive from a human donor with basal cell carcinoma.

V is TRBV13 and J is TRBJ2-3; TRBD1 matches at 10 bases. Per the germline V gene, CDR1 is PRHDT and CDR2 is FYEKMQ (reference sequence). CDR3 size: 16 residues. Germline trimming cut 5 bases from V and 1 base from J; bases unmatched to any gene: 6. CDR3 in amino acids: CASSSDRGRGTDTQYF. The CDR3 coding sequence is TGTGCCAGCAGCAGCGACAGGGGGCGAGGCACAGATACGCAGTATTTT.

CDR3 sequence reads: CSATFGTQYF. The CDR3 DNA follows: TGCAGTGCTACCTTCGGGACCCAGTACTTC. The V call is TRBV20-1, the J call TRBJ2-5; D not certain. The CDR3 totals 10 residues. The V gene's germline CDR1 is DFQATT and CDR2 SNEGSKA (reference sequence). V dropped 4 bases and J dropped 7 bases, with 7 bases sitting between them.

In the case of this clone: The same CDR3 arises from other DNA sequences in this sample as well. This chain joins TRBV3-1 (or the pseudogene TRBV3-2) and TRBJ2-1, with a weak D call TRBD2 (5 bases). The V end was cut by 1 base, the J end by 7 bases, with 5 bases between. The length of the CDR3 is 12 residues. From germline, CDR1 is LGHDT and CDR2 YNNKEL (reference sequence). The CDR3 is CASSQAGNEQFF. The CDR3 DNA follows: TGTGCCAGCAGCCAAGCGGGGAATGAGCAGTTCTTC.

This chain uses TRBV9 with TRBJ2-4; 7 positions match TRBD1. Germline V CDR1 and CDR2: SGDLS, YYNGEE. This CDR3 is 15 amino acids long. V shed 3 bases, J shed 1 base, and the junction held 4 bases outside the gene matches. The DNA of the CDR3 is TGTGCCAGCAGCGCGAAGACAGGGGCCAAAAACATTCAGTACTTC. Translation: CASSAKTGAKNIQYF.

The chain joins TRBV28 to TRBJ1-3; possibly TRBD1 for D (5 bases). The V gene's germline CDR1 is MDHEN and CDR2 SYDVKM. V was pared by 0 bases and J by 0 bases, with 21 bases between. This CDR3 is 20 amino acids long. This CDR3 reads CASSLWGDAKGHNSGNTIYF. DNA for the CDR3: TGTGCCAGCAGTTTATGGGGGGACGCCAAAGGGCACAACTCTGGAAACACCATATATTTT.

Only a few counts were recorded for this clone. V gene TRBV5-4 combines with J gene TRBJ2-7, with 7 bases matching TRBD1. Trimming took 4 bases from V and 0 from J; bases not matched to a gene: 10. Germline-derived CDR1 and CDR2 are SGHNT and YYREEE (reference sequence). The CDR3 extends over 16 amino acids. CDR3 nucleotides: TGTGCCAGCAGCCCCCCGCTCCGGGACAGCTCCTACGAGCAGTACTTC. This gives the protein CASSPPLRDSSYEQYF.

V is TRBV13 and J is TRBJ2-7; 9 bases match TRBD1. The CDR3 is made up of 15 amino acids. The V gene end was trimmed by 6 bases and the J gene end by 2 bases; junction bases not matched to a gene: 8. CDR1 is PRHDT and CDR2 is FYEKMQ in the germline V gene (reference sequence). In DNA, the CDR3 is TGTGCCAGCAGTTCTACAGGGGGCCCCACCTACGAGCAGTACTTC. The encoded protein is CASSSTGGPTYEQYF.

CDR3 residues: CSASMGSSYNSPLHF. Here the CDR3 DNA reads TGCAGTGCTAGTATGGGCAGCTCCTATAATTCACCCCTCCACTTT. The genes are TRBV20-1 and TRBJ1-6; no definite D call. Deletions cut 3 bases from V and 0 bases from J, with 9 bases between. CDR1 DFQATT and CDR2 SNEGSKA come from the germline V gene (reference sequence). This CDR3 spans 15 amino acids.

The chain uses TRBV14 and TRBJ2-3; TRBD1 matches 8 bases. The length of the CDR3 is 14 residues. Germline assignment: CDR1 SGHDN and CDR2 FVKESK. J gave up 6 bases and V 0 bases, and 2 bases lay outside the gene matches. The CDR3 here is CASSQDRGPDTQYF. In DNA, the CDR3 is TGTGCCAGCAGCCAAGACAGGGGGCCGGATACGCAGTATTTT.

This chain joins TRBV7-6 and TRBJ2-1, with 8 positions matching TRBD2. The trim removed 2 bases at V and 4 bases at J, leaving 4 bases unmatched. The germline V gene has CDR1 SGHVS and CDR2 FNYEAQ. There are 15 residues in the CDR3. The chain's CDR3 is CASSLTGGRYNEQFF. CDR3 coding DNA: TGTGCCAGCAGCTTAACGGGGGGGCGGTACAATGAGCAGTTCTTC.

This clone was found a few times. The genes are TRBV6-1 and TRBJ1-4; the D gene is possibly TRBD1 (6 bases). This CDR3 has 16 amino acids. Trimming shortened V by 0 bases and J by 8 bases, and 16 bases separated the two germline ends. Germline V gene lookup returns CDR1 MNHNS and CDR2 SASEGT. CDR3 nucleotides: TGTGCCAGCAGTGAAGCGGGCAGGGGAGCGGTAGAAAAACTGTTTTTT. Amino acids: CASSEAGRGAVEKLFF.

In this sample, this clone is medium-sized. The V call is TRBV6-5, the J call TRBJ2-5; 9 bases agree with TRBD1. The V and J ends lost 5 bases and 4 bases, in that order; junction bases with no gene match: 8. Germline V CDR1 and CDR2: MNHEY, SVGAGI. The CDR3 loop spans 15 amino acids. CDR3 in amino acids: CASSRDREARETQYF. CDR3 bases: TGTGCCAGCAGTCGGGACAGGGAGGCCAGAGAGACCCAGTACTTC.

The chain carries TRBV20-1 and TRBJ2-3; D gene ambiguous. This CDR3 comprises 13 residues. Germline values: CDR1 DFQATT, CDR2 SNEGSKA (reference sequence). V lost 3 bases and J 0 bases, leaving 7 bases between the germline ends. The chain's CDR3 is CSASGKSTDTQYF. The DNA of the CDR3 is TGCAGTGCTAGTGGCAAAAGCACAGATACGCAGTATTTT.

The CDR3 nucleotides read TGTGCCAGCAGCCCGGGACTAGCGGGGGGGTACGAGCAGTACTTC. Protein: CASSPGLAGGYEQYF. This rearrangement joins TRBV9 to TRBJ2-7, with 16 bases identical to TRBD2. V shed 4 bases, J shed 4 bases, and the junction held 2 bases outside the gene matches. Germline V CDR1 and CDR2: SGDLS, YYNGEE. CDR3 length equals 15 residues.

The V and J genes are TRBV30 and TRBJ2-5; a possible D gene is TRBD2 (7 bases). The germline CDR1 and CDR2 sequences are GTSNPN and SVGIG (reference sequence). Trimming cost V 8 bases and J 4 bases, with 23 bases left between them. This CDR3 is 15 amino acids long. For the CDR3, the DNA is TGTGCCGGGGGGGGCGGGGAAACCGGAGGAGAGACCCAGTACTTC. It yields the protein CAGGGGETGGETQYF.

The chain is built from TRBV24-1 and TRBJ2-1; 9 positions agree with TRBD2. Trimming cost V 3 bases and J 5 bases; bases outside gene matches: 7. The CDR3 extends over 16 amino acids. The V gene's germline CDR1 is KGHDR and CDR2 SFDVKD. The CDR3 DNA is TGTGCCACCAGTGATCCCCGTAGCGGGGGCCACAATGAGCAGTTCTTC. Its translation is CATSDPRSGGHNEQFF.

This chain connects TRBV4-2 to TRBJ1-1; D not certain. Germline values: CDR1 LGHNA, CDR2 YNFKEQ. V was clipped by 0 bases and J by 5 bases, with 10 bases between them. The CDR3 contains 14 residues. The CDR3 region is CASSQDPTVTEAFF. CDR3 sequence (DNA): TGTGCCAGCAGCCAAGATCCAACAGTTACTGAAGCTTTCTTT.

This rearrangement joins TRBV19 to TRBJ1-4, with D tentatively TRBD1 (6 bases). Germline V gene data show CDR1 as LNHDA and CDR2 as SQIVND (reference sequence). This CDR3 region has 15 residues. V was cut by 4 bases and J by 2 bases, with 11 bases left in between. The CDR3 protein is CASSTRTATNEKLFF. CDR3 bases: TGTGCCAGTAGTACTCGGACAGCGACTAATGAAAAACTGTTTTTT.

By proportion, this clone is medium-sized (0.01 to 0.1%). The CDR3 nucleotides are TGTGCCAGTAGTATAGATCCGGGCGAGACTGAAGCTTTCTTT. This translates into CASSIDPGETEAFF. The V and J genes are TRBV19 and TRBJ1-1; D not certain. Germline-derived CDR1 and CDR2 are LNHDA and SQIVND (reference sequence). This CDR3 contains 14 residues. Trimming pared 0 bases from V and 5 bases from J, leaving 10 bases between.

The chain has TRBV6-1 and TRBJ2-7; possible D gene TRBD1, 6 bases. Per germline, CDR1 MNHNS and CDR2 SASEGT. V dropped 2 bases and J dropped 1 base, with 15 bases sitting between them. This CDR3 comprises 16 residues. The CDR3 DNA follows: TGTGCCAGCAGTGAAAATAGCCAGGGGTGGTCCTACGAGCAGTACTTC. Residues: CASSENSQGWSYEQYF.

This chain uses TRBV27 with TRBJ2-6; D may correspond to TRBD1 or TRBD2 (7 bases each). Per germline, CDR1 MNHEY and CDR2 SMNVEV (reference sequence). The CDR3 is 16 residues long. Trimming left V 6 bases short and J 3 bases short, with 15 bases between. The CDR3: CASRLGGGFGANVLTF. The CDR3 coding sequence is TGTGCCAGCAGACTGGGAGGGGGCTTTGGGGCCAACGTCCTGACTTTC.

This sequence joins TRBV11-1 and TRBJ2-5; a possible D gene is TRBD2 (6 bases). V was trimmed by 2 bases and J by 5 bases, leaving 12 bases between them. The germline V gene encodes CDR1 SGHAT and CDR2 FQDESV (reference sequence). The CDR3 has 14 amino acids. The CDR3 loop is CASSLRGTVETQYF. The CDR3 DNA reads TGTGCCAGCAGCTTACGGGGGACCGTGGAGACCCAGTACTTC.

In this sample, this clone turned up a few times. The rearrangement links TRBV13 to TRBJ2-5; 13 nucleotides match TRBD2. V shed 4 bases, J shed 5 bases, and the junction held 7 bases outside the gene matches. The germline CDR1 and CDR2 sequences are PRHDT and FYEKMQ (reference sequence). The CDR3 is 16 amino acids. In nucleotides, the CDR3 is TGTGCCAGCAGCTCTAGACTAGCGGGGGGTGAGGAGACCCAGTACTTC. Its protein is CASSSRLAGGEETQYF.

The chain's CDR3 is CASTQSGAGEQFF. DNA for the CDR3: TGTGCCAGCACCCAAAGTGGGGCAGGTGAGCAGTTCTTC. The chain recombines TRBV6-5 with TRBJ2-1, with TRBD1 as a possible D gene (5 bases). Trimming shortened V by 7 bases and J by 9 bases, and 16 bases separated the two germline ends. Germline-derived CDR1 and CDR2 are MNHEY and SVGAGI. There are 13 residues in the CDR3.